These T cell receptor beta chains were read from a single sample in a study of control samples from healthy donors and cancer patients. Data came from immunoSEQ multiplex PCR; TCRdb stores just in-frame clones and leaves some out. The table lists around 250,000 clones, around 80% of them singletons. The sample consisted of PBMCs. The origin of the receptors is a woman aged 55-70 years with lung cancer. The CDR3 runs from the conserved cysteine through the conserved F or W. The size entry is marked missing in some rows and otherwise reads once, few, many or a size class.

j_gene: TRBJ1-5
v_gene: TRBV5-1
abundance: NA
CDR3aa: CASSPGTGGEAQHF

j_gene: TRBJ1-3
v_gene: TRBV5-4
abundance: NA
CDR3aa: CASSLDPPASGNTIYF

j_gene: TRBJ1-5
v_gene: TRBV28
abundance: NA
CDR3aa: CASSFGRGVGQPQHF

j_gene: TRBJ1-2
v_gene: TRBV5-5
abundance: NA
CDR3aa: CASSRDSPITGGYTF

j_gene: TRBJ2-2
v_gene: TRBV9
abundance: NA
CDR3aa: CASSPLDSRPTGELFF

j_gene: TRBJ2-7
v_gene: TRBV18
abundance: once
CDR3aa: CASSPLTATYEQYF

j_gene: TRBJ2-1
v_gene: TRBV5-1
abundance: NA
CDR3aa: CASSLLGTSGWGDNEQFF

j_gene: TRBJ2-7
v_gene: TRBV11-2
abundance: NA
CDR3aa: CASSPTSVSYEQYF

j_gene: TRBJ2-2
v_gene: TRBV4-1
abundance: few
CDR3aa: CASSRGPGQGADTGELFF

j_gene: TRBJ1-4
v_gene: TRBV19
abundance: few
CDR3aa: CASSISQGPELFF

j_gene: TRBJ1-5
v_gene: TRBV12-3/TRBV12-4
abundance: NA
CDR3aa: CASSPGGGQPQHF

j_gene: TRBJ2-1
v_gene: TRBV19
abundance: few
CDR3aa: CASSVQGNEQFF

j_gene: TRBJ2-3
v_gene: TRBV10-3
abundance: NA
CDR3aa: CAISDSGGRDTQYF

j_gene: TRBJ1-5
v_gene: TRBV28
abundance: NA
CDR3aa: CASSLSGTNQPQHF

j_gene: TRBJ2-1
v_gene: TRBV10-3
abundance: NA
CDR3aa: CAISNQRDEQFF

j_gene: TRBJ1-5
v_gene: TRBV6-1
abundance: few
CDR3aa: CASSEGRAGQPQHF

j_gene: TRBJ2-3
v_gene: TRBV5-4
abundance: NA
CDR3aa: CASMTAGGTDTQYF

j_gene: TRBJ1-2
v_gene: TRBV18
abundance: NA
CDR3aa: CASSPGANYGYTF

j_gene: TRBJ2-7
v_gene: TRBV5-1
abundance: NA
CDR3aa: CASSLESFYEQYF

j_gene: TRBJ2-4
v_gene: TRBV28
abundance: NA
CDR3aa: CASSSLQGIYIQYF

j_gene: TRBJ2-1
v_gene: TRBV5-1
abundance: NA
CDR3aa: CASSLFRSSGQYNEQFF

j_gene: TRBJ1-5
v_gene: TRBV28
abundance: NA
CDR3aa: CASSDSTGGGNQPQHF

j_gene: TRBJ2-3
v_gene: TRBV18
abundance: NA
CDR3aa: CASAIGSPATDTQYF

j_gene: TRBJ2-1
v_gene: TRBV11-2
abundance: NA
CDR3aa: CASSGGREQFF

j_gene: TRBJ2-7
v_gene: TRBV6-6
abundance: NA
CDR3aa: CASSYFRDRAHEQYF

j_gene: TRBJ1-1
v_gene: TRBV5-6
abundance: NA
CDR3aa: CASSLNRGKWTEAFF

j_gene: TRBJ2-1
v_gene: TRBV11-3
abundance: NA
CDR3aa: CASSPDRNEQFF

j_gene: TRBJ1-1
v_gene: TRBV6-5
abundance: once
CDR3aa: CASSFSGEGGTEAFF

j_gene: TRBJ1-1
v_gene: TRBV5-1
abundance: NA
CDR3aa: CASSLPGLALEAFF

j_gene: TRBJ1-5
v_gene: TRBV7-9
abundance: NA
CDR3aa: CASSLAGQGLYSNQPQHF

j_gene: TRBJ1-1
v_gene: TRBV20-1
abundance: NA
CDR3aa: CSAFGRRAFF

j_gene: TRBJ2-2
v_gene: TRBV29-1
abundance: NA
CDR3aa: CTGTSGSSRSPGELFF

j_gene: TRBJ2-5
v_gene: TRBV6-5
abundance: NA
CDR3aa: CASRARTSGQETQYF

j_gene: TRBJ2-7
v_gene: TRBV6-5
abundance: NA
CDR3aa: CASTPPGGDEQYF

j_gene: TRBJ2-7
v_gene: TRBV3-1/TRBV3-2
abundance: NA
CDR3aa: CASSFGRGIGYEQYF